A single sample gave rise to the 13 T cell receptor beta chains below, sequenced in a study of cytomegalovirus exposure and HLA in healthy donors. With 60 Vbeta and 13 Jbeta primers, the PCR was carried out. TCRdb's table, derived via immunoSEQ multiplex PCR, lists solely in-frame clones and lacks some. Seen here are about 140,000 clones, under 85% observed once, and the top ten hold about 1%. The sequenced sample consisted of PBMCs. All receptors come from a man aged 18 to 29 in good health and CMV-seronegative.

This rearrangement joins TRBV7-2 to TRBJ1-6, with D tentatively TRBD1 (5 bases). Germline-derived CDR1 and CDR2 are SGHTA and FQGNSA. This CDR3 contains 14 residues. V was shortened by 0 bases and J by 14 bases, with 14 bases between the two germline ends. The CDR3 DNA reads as TGTGCCAGCAGCTTAGCAGGGCCCGGGGGATCCCTCCACTTT. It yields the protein CASSLAGPGGSLHF.

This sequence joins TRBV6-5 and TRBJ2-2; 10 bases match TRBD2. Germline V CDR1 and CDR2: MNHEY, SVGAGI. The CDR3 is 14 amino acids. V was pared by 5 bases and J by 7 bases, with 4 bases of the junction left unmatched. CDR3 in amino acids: CASSRGLAIGELFF. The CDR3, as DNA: TGTGCCAGCAGTAGGGGACTAGCGATCGGGGAGCTGTTTTTT.

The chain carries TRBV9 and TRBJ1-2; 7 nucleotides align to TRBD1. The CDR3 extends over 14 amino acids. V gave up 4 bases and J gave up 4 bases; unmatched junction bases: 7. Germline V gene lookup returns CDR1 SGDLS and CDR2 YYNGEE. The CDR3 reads CASSSQQGSYGYTF. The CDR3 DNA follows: TGTGCCAGCAGCTCCCAACAGGGGAGCTATGGCTACACCTTC.

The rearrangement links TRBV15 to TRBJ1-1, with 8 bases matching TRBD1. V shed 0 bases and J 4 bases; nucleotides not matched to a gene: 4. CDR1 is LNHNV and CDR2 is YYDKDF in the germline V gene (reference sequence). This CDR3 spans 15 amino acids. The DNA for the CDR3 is TGTGCCACCAGCAGAGATCCCAGGGGGCTCACTGAAGCTTTCTTT. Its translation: CATSRDPRGLTEAFF.

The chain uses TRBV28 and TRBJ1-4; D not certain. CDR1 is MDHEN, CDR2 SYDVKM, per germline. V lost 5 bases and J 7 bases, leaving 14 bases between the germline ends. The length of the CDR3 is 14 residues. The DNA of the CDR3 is TGTGCCAGCAGTCCTTTGTATCGGAGTGAAAAACTGTTTTTT. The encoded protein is CASSPLYRSEKLFF.

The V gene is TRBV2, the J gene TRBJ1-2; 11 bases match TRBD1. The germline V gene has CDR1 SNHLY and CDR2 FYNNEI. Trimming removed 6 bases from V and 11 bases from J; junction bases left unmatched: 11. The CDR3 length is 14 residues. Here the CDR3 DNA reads TGTGCCAGCAGCGTGGACAGGGGGCGAAAGAGATACACCTTC. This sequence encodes CASSVDRGRKRYTF.

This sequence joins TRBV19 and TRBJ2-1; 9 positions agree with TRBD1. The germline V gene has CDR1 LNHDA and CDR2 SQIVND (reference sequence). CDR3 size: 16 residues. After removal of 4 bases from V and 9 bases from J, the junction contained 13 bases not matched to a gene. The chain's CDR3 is CASSTHTGGVGGEQFF. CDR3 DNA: TGTGCCAGTAGTACGCATACAGGGGGCGTGGGAGGTGAGCAGTTCTTC.

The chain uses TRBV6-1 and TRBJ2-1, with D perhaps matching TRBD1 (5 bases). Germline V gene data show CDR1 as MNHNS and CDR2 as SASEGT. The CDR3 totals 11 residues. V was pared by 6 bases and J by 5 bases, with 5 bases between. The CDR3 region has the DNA TGTGCCAGCAGAGGGGACAATGAGCAGTTCTTC. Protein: CASRGDNEQFF.

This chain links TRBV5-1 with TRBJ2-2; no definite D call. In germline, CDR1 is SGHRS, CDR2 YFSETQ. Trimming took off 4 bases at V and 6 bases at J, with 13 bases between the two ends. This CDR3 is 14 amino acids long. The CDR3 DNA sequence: TGCGCCAGCAGCCCCGGGTTGTCAGCCGGGGAGCTGTTTTTT. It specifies CASSPGLSAGELFF.

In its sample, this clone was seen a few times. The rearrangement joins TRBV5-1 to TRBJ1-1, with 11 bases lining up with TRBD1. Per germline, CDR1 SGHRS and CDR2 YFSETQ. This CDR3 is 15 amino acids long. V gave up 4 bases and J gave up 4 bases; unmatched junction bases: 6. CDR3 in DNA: TGCGCCAGCAGCAAGGGACAGGGGGAGCGCACTGAAGCTTTCTTT. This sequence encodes CASSKGQGERTEAFF. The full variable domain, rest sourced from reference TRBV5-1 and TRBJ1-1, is KAGVTQTPRYLIKTRGQQVTLSCSPISGHRSVSWYQQTPGQGLQFLFEYFSETQRNKGNFPGRFSGRQFSNSRSEMNVSTLELGDSALYLCASSKGQGERTEAFFGQGTRLTVV.

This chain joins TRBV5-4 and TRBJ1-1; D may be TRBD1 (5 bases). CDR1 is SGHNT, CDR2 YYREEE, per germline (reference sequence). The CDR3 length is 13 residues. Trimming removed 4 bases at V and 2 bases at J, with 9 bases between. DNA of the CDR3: TGTGCCAGCAGCCTGGACACAAACACTGAAGCTTTCTTT. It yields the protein CASSLDTNTEAFF. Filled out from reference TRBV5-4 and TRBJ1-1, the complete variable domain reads ETGVTQSPTHLIKTRGQQVTLRCSSQSGHNTVSWYQQALGQGPQFIFQYYREEENGRGNFPPRFSGLQFPNYSSELNVNALELDDSALYLCASSLDTNTEAFFGQGTRLTVV.

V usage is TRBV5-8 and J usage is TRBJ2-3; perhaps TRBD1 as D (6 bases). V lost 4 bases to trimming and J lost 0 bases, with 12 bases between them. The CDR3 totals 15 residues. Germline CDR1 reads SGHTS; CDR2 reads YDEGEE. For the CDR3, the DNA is TGTGCCAGCAGCCCGGGACATCCAAGCACAGATACGCAGTATTTT. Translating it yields CASSPGHPSTDTQYF.

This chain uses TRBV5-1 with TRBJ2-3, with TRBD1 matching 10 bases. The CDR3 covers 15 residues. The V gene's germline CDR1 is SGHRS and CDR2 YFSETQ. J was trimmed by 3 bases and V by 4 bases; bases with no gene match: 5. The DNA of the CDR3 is TGCGCCAGCAGCCCCCGGGACAGGGGAACAGATACGCAGTATTTT. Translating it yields CASSPRDRGTDTQYF.